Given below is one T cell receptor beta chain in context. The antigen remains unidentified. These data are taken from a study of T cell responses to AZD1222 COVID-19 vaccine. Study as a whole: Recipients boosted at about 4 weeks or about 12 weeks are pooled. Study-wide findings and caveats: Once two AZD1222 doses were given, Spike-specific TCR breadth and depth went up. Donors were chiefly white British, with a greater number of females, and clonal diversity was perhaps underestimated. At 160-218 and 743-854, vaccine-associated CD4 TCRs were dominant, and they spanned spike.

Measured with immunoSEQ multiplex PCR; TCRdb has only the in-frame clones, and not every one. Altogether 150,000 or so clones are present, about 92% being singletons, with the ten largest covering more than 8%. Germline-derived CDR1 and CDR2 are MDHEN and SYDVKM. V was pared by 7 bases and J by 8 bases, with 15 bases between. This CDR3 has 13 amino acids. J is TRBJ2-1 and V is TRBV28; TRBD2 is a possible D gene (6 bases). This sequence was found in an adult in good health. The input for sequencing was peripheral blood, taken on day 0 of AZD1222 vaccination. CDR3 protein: CASTILAGYEQFF. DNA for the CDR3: TGTGCCAGCACCATACTAGCTGGGTATGAGCAGTTCTTC.